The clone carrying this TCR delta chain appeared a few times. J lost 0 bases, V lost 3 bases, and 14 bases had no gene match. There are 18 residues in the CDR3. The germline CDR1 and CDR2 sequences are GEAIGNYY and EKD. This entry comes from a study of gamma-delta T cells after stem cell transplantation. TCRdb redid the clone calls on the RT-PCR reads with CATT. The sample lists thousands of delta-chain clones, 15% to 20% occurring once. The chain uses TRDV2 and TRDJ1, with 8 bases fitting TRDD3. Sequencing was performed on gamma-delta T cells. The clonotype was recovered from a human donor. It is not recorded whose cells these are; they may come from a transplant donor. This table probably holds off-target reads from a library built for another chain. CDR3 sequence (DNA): TGTGCCTGTGACGCCATCGCGGCTGGGGGAACGTACACCGATAAACTCATCTTT. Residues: CACDAIAAGGTYTDKLIF.